The 6 T cell receptor beta chains presented below share a single source sample, sequenced in a study of blood T cell repertoires in COVID-19. Sequencing used immunoSEQ multiplex PCR; TCRdb keeps in-frame clones, though not all of them. The sample contains some 290,000 clones, 70% to 90% of which appear only once. Sequencing was done on a sample of peripheral blood. The receptor source for this set is a man aged 18 to 35 with active or convalescent COVID-19.

The chain is built from TRBV3-1 (or the pseudogene TRBV3-2) and TRBJ2-4; maybe TRBD1 (6 bases). With 4 bases removed from V and 2 bases from J, the gap between germline ends came to 12 bases. CDR3 length equals 15 residues. Germline V CDR1 and CDR2: LGHDT, YNNKEL (reference sequence). Here the CDR3 reads CASSPPGVPKNIQYF. The CDR3 DNA is TGTGCCAGCAGCCCTCCAGGGGTACCCAAAAACATTCAGTACTTC.

V is TRBV7-9 and J is TRBJ2-7; 8 nucleotides match TRBD2. The germline V gene encodes CDR1 SEHNR and CDR2 FQNEAQ (reference sequence). With 6 bases clipped from V and 1 base from J, the junction kept 8 bases outside the gene matches. This CDR3 is built from 15 residues. For the CDR3, the DNA is TGTGCCAGCAGTTCAAGCGGGAGCCGGTCCTACGAGCAGTACTTC. This translates into CASSSSGSRSYEQYF.

V is TRBV28 and J is TRBJ1-5; no firm D call. Between the trimmed V and J ends, which lost 8 bases and 0 bases, there was a span of 17 bases. The CDR3 contains 16 residues. Per germline, CDR1 MDHEN and CDR2 SYDVKM. CDR3 amino acids: CASEGRTIYSNQPQHF. DNA of the CDR3: TGTGCCAGCGAAGGACGGACTATCTATAGCAATCAGCCCCAGCATTTT.

The V gene is TRBV3-1 (or the pseudogene TRBV3-2), the J gene TRBJ2-7, with D perhaps TRBD1 (5 bases). This CDR3 spans 13 amino acids. Trimming pared 4 bases from V and 7 bases from J, leaving 14 bases between. CDR1 and CDR2 from the germline V gene are LGHDT and YNNKEL (reference sequence). CDR3: CASSPGDPGEQYF. The CDR3 DNA is TGTGCCAGCAGCCCCGGCGACCCAGGGGAGCAGTACTTC.

The gene calls are TRBV12-3 or TRBV12-4 and TRBJ1-6, with no clear D. The V end was cut by 6 bases, the J end by 5 bases, with 8 bases between. CDR3 size: 13 residues. The CDR3 is CASRYSHNSPLHF. CDR3 nucleotide sequence: TGTGCCAGCAGATACAGCCATAATTCACCCCTCCACTTT.

The chain joins TRBV5-1 to TRBJ1-1, with 7 nucleotides matching TRBD1. Germline CDR1 reads SGHRS; CDR2 reads YFSETQ. The CDR3 loop spans 17 amino acids. With 4 bases clipped from V and 2 bases from J, the junction kept 14 bases outside the gene matches. The CDR3 loop reads CASSVRQGGAVNTEAFF. CDR3 sequence (DNA): TGCGCCAGCAGCGTCCGACAGGGAGGTGCGGTAAACACTGAAGCTTTCTTT.